This is a list of T cell receptor beta chains from one sample in a study of blood T cell repertoires in COVID-19. Some clones are missing from TCRdb's copy, which holds only in-frame ones; the method was immunoSEQ multiplex PCR. The sample contains about 230,000 clones, approximately 83% of which appear only once. Specimen: peripheral blood. These receptors all stem from a woman in her forties or fifties with acute or convalescent COVID-19. CDR3s include the opening cysteine and the closing phenylalanine or tryptophan. Each record gives: V gene, D gene, J gene, CDR3 length, CDR3 protein. The D gene is left open where the match is weak.

TRBV28,TRBD1,TRBJ2-7,15,CASHPPGQGTYEQYF
TRBV19,NA,TRBJ1-5,13,CATYGGGYQPQHF
TRBV10-3,TRBD1,TRBJ2-7,16,CAISGRGTGDPYEQYF
TRBV25-1,NA,TRBJ1-5,12,CASSPGNQPQHF
TRBV7-8,NA,TRBJ2-5,12,CASSAYSGTQYF
TRBV5-4,NA,TRBJ2-7,15,CASSLVHQGGHEQYF
TRBV6-5,TRBD1,TRBJ1-2,15,CASSGGGRRWSGYTF
TRBV6-5,NA,TRBJ1-3,13,CASRVGLGNTIYF
TRBV19,NA,TRBJ1-2,14,CASSPGGGVPKDTF
TRBV6-5,NA,TRBJ1-6,15,CASSKNSVSNSPLHF
TRBV19,TRBD1,TRBJ2-2,14,CASRRQGSAGELFF
TRBV6-1,TRBD1,TRBJ1-2,16,CASSEEDRGRGYGYTF
TRBV4-2,NA,TRBJ2-7,15,CASSQDGKGHYEQYF